This TCR beta chain emerged from a study of cytomegalovirus exposure and HLA in healthy donors. From germline, CDR1 is MNHEY and CDR2 SMNVEV (reference sequence). The CDR3 spans 17 residues. The ends lost 2 bases at V and 7 bases at J; junction bases unmatched: 10. PCR amplification relied on 60 Vbeta primers (plus 13 Jbeta primers). Sequenced by immunoSEQ multiplex PCR; TCRdb stores in-frame clones only, minus some. The top ten clones hold 6% to 9% of a sample with fewer than 200,000 clones, 70% to 90% of them seen once. The chain recombines TRBV27 with TRBJ2-2, with 10 positions matching TRBD2. Input material: PBMCs. This clonotype was sampled from a woman in her 30s in good health and CMV-seropositive. The CDR3 DNA reads TGTGCCAGCAGTTTAGTCGCTAGCGGGGGACGGGGCGGGGAGCTGTTTTTT. Protein product: CASSLVASGGRGGELFF.